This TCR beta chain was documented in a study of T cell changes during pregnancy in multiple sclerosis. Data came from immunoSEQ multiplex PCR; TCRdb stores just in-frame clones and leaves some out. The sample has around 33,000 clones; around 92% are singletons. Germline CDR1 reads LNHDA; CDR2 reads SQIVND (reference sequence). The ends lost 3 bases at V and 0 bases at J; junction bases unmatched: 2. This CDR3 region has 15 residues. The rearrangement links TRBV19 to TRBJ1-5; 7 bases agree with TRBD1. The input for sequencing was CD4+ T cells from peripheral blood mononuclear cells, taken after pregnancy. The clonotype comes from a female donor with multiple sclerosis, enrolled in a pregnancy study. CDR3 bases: TGTGCCAGTAGTATCGGGACAGCTAGCAATCAGCCCCAGCATTTT. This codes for CASSIGTASNQPQHF.